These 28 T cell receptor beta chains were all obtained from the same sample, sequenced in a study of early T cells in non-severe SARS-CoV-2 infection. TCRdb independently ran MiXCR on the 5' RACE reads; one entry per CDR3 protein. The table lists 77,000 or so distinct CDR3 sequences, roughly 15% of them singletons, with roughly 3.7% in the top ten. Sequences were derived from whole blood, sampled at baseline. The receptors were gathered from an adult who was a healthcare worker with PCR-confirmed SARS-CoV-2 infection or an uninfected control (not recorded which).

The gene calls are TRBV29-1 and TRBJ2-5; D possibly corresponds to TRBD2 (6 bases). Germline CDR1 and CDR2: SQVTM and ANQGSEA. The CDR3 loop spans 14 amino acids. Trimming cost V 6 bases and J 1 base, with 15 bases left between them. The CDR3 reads CSVSGDAVQETQYF. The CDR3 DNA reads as TGCAGCGTCTCGGGGGACGCCGTCCAAGAGACCCAGTACTTC.

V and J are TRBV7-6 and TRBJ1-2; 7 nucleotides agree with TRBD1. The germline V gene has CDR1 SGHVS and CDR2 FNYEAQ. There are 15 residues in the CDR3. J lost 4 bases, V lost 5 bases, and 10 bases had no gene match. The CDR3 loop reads CASSGGTARTYGYTF. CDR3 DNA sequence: TGTGCCAGCAGCGGAGGGACAGCACGGACCTATGGCTACACCTTC.

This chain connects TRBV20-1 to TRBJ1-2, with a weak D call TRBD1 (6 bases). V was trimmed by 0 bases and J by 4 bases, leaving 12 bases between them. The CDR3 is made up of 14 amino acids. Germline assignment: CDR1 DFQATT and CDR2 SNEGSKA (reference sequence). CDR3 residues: CSARDFRGGYGYTF. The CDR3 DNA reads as TGCAGTGCTAGAGATTTCAGGGGCGGCTATGGCTACACCTTC.

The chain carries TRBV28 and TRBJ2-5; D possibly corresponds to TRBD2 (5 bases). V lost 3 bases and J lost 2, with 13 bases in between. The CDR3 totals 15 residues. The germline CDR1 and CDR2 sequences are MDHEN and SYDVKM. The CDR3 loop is CASSFGGTGQETQYF. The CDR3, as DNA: TGTGCCAGCAGTTTCGGAGGAACCGGTCAAGAGACCCAGTACTTC.

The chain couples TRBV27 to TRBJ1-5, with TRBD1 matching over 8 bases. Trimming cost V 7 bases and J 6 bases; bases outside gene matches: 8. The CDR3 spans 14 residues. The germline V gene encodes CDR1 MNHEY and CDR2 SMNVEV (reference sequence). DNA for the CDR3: TGTGCCAGCACGGGACAGGAGAGCGGTCAGCCCCAGCATTTT. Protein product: CASTGQESGQPQHF.

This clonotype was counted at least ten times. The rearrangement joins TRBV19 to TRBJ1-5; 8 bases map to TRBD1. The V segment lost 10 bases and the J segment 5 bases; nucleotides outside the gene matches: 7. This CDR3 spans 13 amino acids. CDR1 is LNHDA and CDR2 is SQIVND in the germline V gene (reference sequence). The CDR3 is CATGQGGDQPQHF. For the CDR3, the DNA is TGTGCCACCGGACAGGGAGGGGATCAGCCCCAGCATTTT.

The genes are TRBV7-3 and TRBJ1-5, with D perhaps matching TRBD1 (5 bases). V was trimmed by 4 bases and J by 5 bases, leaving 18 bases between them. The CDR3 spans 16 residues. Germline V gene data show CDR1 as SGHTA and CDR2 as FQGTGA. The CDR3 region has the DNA TGTGCCAGCAGCTCCCCTCGTTTGGGGGGAGATCAGCCCCAGCATTTT. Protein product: CASSSPRLGGDQPQHF.

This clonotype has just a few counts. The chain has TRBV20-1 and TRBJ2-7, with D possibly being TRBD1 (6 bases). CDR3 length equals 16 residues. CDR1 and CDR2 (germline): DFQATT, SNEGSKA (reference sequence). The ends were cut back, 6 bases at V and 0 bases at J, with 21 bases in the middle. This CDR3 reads CSAATSGTLSSYEQYF. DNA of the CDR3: TGCAGTGCCGCCACCTCCGGGACACTTAGCTCCTACGAGCAGTACTTC.

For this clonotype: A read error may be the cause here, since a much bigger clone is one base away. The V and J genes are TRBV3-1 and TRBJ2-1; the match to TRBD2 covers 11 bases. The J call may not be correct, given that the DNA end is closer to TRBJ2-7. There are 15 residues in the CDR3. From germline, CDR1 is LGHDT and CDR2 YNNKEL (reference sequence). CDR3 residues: CASSQGLAGYNEQYF. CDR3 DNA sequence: TGTGCCAGCAGCCAAGGACTAGCGGGGTACAATGAGCAGTACTTC.

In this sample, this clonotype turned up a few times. CDR3 bases: TGTGCCACCCAGGCTAGCGGGAACACCGGGGAGCTGTTTTTT. The encoded protein is CATQASGNTGELFF. The chain uses TRBV24-1 and TRBJ2-2; 7 positions agree with TRBD2. J lost 1 base, V lost 9 bases, and 4 bases had no gene match. The CDR3 is 14 amino acids. Germline V gene lookup returns CDR1 KGHDR and CDR2 SFDVKD.

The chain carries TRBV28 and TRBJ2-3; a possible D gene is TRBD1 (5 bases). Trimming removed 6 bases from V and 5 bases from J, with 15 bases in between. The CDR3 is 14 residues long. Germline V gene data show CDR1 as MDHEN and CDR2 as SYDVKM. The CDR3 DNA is TGTGCCAGCAGGGGGCCGCTCGTCGGAGATACGCAGTATTTT. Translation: CASRGPLVGDTQYF.

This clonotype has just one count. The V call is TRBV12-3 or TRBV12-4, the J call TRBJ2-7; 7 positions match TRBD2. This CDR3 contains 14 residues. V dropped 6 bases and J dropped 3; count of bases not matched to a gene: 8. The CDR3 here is CASSRGLGGYEQYF. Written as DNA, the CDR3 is TGTGCCAGCAGCCGCGGACTAGGAGGCTACGAGCAGTACTTC.

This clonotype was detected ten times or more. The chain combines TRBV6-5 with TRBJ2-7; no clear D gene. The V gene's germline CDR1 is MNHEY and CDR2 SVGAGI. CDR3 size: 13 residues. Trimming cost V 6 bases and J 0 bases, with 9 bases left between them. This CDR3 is CASRAPSSYEQYF. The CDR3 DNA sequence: TGTGCCAGCAGAGCCCCAAGCTCCTACGAGCAGTACTTC.

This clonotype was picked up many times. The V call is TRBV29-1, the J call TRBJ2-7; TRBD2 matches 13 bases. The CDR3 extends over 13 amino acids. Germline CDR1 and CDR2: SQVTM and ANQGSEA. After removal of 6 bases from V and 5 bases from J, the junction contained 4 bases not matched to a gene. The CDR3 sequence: CSVDGLAGDEQYF. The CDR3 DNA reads TGCAGCGTCGATGGACTAGCGGGAGACGAGCAGTACTTC.

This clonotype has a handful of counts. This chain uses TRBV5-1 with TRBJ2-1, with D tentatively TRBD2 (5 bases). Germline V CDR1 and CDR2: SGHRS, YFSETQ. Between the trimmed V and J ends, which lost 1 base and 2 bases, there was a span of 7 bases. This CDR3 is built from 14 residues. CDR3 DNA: TGCGCCAGCAGCTTGCTCGGGACCTACAATGAGCAGTTCTTC. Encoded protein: CASSLLGTYNEQFF.

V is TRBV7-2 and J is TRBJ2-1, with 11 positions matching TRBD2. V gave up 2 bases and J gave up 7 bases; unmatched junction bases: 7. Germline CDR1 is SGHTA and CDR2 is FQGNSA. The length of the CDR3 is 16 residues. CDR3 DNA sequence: TGTGCCAGCAGCTTATCGGAAACTAGCGGGAGTAATGAGCAGTTCTTC. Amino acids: CASSLSETSGSNEQFF. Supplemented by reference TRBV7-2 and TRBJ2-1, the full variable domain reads GAGVSQSPSNKVTEKGKDVELRCDPISGHTALYWYRQSLGQGLEFLIYFQGNSAPDKSGLPSDRFSAERTGGSVSTLTIQRTQQEDSAVYLCASSLSETSGSNEQFFGPGTRLTVL.

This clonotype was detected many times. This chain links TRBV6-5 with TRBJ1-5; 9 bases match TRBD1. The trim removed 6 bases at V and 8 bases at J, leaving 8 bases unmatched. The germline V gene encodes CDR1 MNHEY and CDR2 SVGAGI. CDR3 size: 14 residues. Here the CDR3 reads CASSQDRGRKPQHF. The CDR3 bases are TGTGCCAGCAGCCAGGACAGGGGAAGGAAGCCCCAGCATTTT.

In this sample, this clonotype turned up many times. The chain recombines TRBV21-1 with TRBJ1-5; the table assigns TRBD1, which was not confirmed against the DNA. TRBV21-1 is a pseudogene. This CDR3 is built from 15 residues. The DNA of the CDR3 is TGTGCCAGCAGTCGAGGGGGGAATAGCAATCAGCCCCAGCATTTT. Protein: CASSRGGNSNQPQHF.

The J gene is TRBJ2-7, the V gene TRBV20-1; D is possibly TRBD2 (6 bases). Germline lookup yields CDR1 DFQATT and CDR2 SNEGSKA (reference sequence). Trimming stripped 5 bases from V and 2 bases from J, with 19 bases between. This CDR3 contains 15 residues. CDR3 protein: CSAGPGGTGPYEQYF. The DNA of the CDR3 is TGCAGTGCTGGCCCCGGAGGGACTGGTCCCTACGAGCAGTACTTC.

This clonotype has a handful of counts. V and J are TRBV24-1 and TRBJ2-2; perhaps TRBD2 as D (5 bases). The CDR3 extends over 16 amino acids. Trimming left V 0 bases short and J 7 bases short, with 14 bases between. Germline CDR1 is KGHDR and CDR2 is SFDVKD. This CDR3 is CATSDLSPGKSGELFF. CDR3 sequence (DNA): TGTGCCACCAGTGATTTGAGTCCGGGGAAAAGCGGGGAGCTGTTTTTT.

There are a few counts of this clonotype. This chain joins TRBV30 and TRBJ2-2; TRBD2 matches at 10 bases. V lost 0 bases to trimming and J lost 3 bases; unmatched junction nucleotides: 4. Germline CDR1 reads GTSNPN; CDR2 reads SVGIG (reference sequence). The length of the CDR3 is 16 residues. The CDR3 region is CAWSVQREGDTGELFF. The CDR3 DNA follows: TGTGCCTGGAGTGTTCAGCGGGAGGGCGACACCGGGGAGCTGTTTTTT.

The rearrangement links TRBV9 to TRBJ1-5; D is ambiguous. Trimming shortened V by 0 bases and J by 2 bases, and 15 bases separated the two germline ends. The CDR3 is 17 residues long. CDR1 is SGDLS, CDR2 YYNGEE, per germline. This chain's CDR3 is CASSVEFETGGNQPQHF. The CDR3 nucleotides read TGTGCCAGCAGCGTAGAATTTGAGACGGGTGGCAATCAGCCCCAGCATTTT.

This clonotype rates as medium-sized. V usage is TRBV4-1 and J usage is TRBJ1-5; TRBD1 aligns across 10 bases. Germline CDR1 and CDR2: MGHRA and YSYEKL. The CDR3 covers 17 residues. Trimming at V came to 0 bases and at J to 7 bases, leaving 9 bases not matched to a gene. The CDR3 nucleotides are TGCGCCAGCAGCCAAGATACGCCGGGACAGGGGACCCAGCCCCAGCATTTT. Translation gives CASSQDTPGQGTQPQHF.

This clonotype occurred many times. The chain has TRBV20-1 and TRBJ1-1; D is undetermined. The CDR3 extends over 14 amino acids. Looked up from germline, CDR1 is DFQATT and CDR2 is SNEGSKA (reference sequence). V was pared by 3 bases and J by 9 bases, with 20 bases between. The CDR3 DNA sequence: TGCAGTGCTAGGGCCCTCCCGGACTCATCCAAAGCTTTCTTT. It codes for CSARALPDSSKAFF.

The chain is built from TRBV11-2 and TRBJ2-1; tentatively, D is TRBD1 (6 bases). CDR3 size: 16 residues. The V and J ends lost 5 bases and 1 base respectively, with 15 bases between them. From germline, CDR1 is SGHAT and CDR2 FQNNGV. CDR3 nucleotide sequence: TGTGCCAGCAGCGACACAGGGCAATCGTCCTACAATGAGCAGTTCTTC. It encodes CASSDTGQSSYNEQFF.

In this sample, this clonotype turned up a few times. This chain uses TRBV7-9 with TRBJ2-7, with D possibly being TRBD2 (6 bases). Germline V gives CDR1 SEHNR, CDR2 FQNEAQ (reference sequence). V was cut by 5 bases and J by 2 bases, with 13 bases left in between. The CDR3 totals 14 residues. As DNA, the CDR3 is TGTGCCAGCAGCACTTGGGACTTTGCCTACGAGCAGTACTTC. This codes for CASSTWDFAYEQYF. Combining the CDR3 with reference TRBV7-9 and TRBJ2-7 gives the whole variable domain DTGVSQNPRHKITKRGQNVTFRCDPISEHNRLYWYRQTLGQGPEFLTYFQNEAQLEKSRLLSDRFSAERPKGSFSTLEIQRTEQGDSAMYLCASSTWDFAYEQYFGPGTRLTVT.

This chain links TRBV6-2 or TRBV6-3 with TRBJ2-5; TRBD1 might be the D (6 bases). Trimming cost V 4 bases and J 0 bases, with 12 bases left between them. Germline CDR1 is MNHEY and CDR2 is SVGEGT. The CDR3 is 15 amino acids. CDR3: CASSFGTQHQETQYF. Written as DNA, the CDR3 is TGTGCCAGCAGTTTTGGGACACAACACCAAGAGACCCAGTACTTC.

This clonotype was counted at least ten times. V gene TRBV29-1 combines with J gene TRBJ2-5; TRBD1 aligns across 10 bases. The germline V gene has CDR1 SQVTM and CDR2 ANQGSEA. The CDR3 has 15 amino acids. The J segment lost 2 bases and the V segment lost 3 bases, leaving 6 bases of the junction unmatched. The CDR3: CSVDPGTGEQETQYF. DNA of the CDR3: TGCAGCGTTGACCCGGGGACAGGGGAGCAAGAGACCCAGTACTTC.